This TCR beta chain emerged from a study of beta chain features in type 1 diabetes (dated by TCRdb to between 2017 and 2018). Regarding the study in general: Mean age, gender distribution, total cell number and subset yield were not different between patients and healthy donors. Across all samples, about 110 million sorted cells were examined, and cell number per subset correlated strongly with RNA yield. In the study, TCRB repertoires of sorted circulating CD4+ T cell subsets from recently diagnosed type 1 diabetes patients were compared with those of matched healthy donors. Regulatory and stem cell-like memory subsets were obtained from only 8 patients and roughly eight healthy donors, while naive and central memory subsets were obtained from all 28 donors. Broader findings and caveats from the paper: A moderate but significant shortening of TCRB CDR3 length was observed in type 1 diabetes patients in all four CD4+ subsets. At VDJ recombination sites, type 1 diabetes patients had fewer insertions and more deleted nucleotides, which implies abnormalities in thymic rearrangement. Naive, central memory and regulatory TCRB repertoires appeared to be more similar among patients than among healthy donors. Shorter templates might be favored by PCR, yet because patient and control samples were amplified and corrected together, any such skew would affect both groups equally. Only small numbers of individuals were included in the HLA sub-analyses, which left unresolved whether HLA type had any influence on TCRB rearrangement. Because cDNA was sequenced instead of genomic DNA, highly expressing activated cells could be over-represented, though the groups showed no difference in activation or CD3 levels.

A single peripheral blood draw of around 100 mL on average was collected from each donor into heparinised tubes. A BD FACSAria II was used to sort naive, central memory, regulatory and stem cell-like memory CD4+ T cells with a panel that included CD45RO, CCR7, CD25, CD127, CD95 and CD27. A purity above 95% was achieved for all sorted populations. PBMCs were isolated right away by Lymphoprep density gradient centrifugation and were stained directly, without culture. To minimize batch effects, samples were stained and sorted in pairs, one healthy donor with one patient per experiment. Worth noting for this clone: Its cognate antigen has yet to be identified. Base qualities are not provided; no much larger clone lies one nucleotide away.

The CDR1 and CDR2 encoded by the germline V gene (reference sequence) are GTSNPN and SVGIG. The germline V and J ends show losses of 2 bases and 6 bases respectively, and no gene match explains 5 bases of the junction. The CDR3 starts with the cysteine, ends with the phenylalanine, and has 13 residues. The only DNA kept is the CDR3, 39 bases in frame from the first base. The entire amount of isolated RNA was reverse transcribed using the High Capacity cDNA Reverse Transcription Kit, so the sequenced TCRB transcripts were expressed ones. Naive, central memory and regulatory T cell samples underwent deep immunoSEQ sequencing, averaging about 3.57 million total reads per sample. Sorted cells were lysed in RLT buffer and RNA was extracted with DNase-treated RNeasy Micro or Mini kits, depending on cell number. To prevent cross-contamination, each cell subset was processed individually, whereas patient and healthy donor samples were processed jointly. Using the immunoSEQ multiplex PCR, TCRB sequences were amplified from cDNA into 87-bp fragments spanning the CDR3 region. Sequencing of the amplicons was performed on the Illumina HiSeq platform. In the paper's pipeline: Synthetic template baselines were used to correct PCR bias computationally, reads within Hamming distance 2 were collapsed together, and singletons that could not be merged were discarded. Reads were aligned against IMGT so that V, D and J genes, CDR3 length and insertions or deletions at six rearrangement sites could be assigned. Within each subset, clonotype counts were normalized to sorted cell number, and only after that were true diversity and Gini coefficients computed with the tcR R package. The overlap coefficient, calculated on TCRB nucleotide sequences, was used to quantify repertoire sharing. Out-of-frame TCRB sequences from naive cells were analyzed to stand in for the pre-selection repertoire. The immuneACCESS repertoire file appears here via TCRdb, limited to in-frame rearrangements. These files lack a portion of the clones; in checked studies, under half of the deficit traces to unresolved V genes, and the cause of the others is not known. The V and J calls and clone size come from that table; D and trimming were worked out from the DNA. This sample is represented by 450,000 to 550,000 clones; approximately 31% of them were singletons. The ten largest clones take up 0.05% to 0.07% of the sample.

Material: naive CD4+ T cells from blood. Explained via the paper, the cell subset or site label denotes: true naive CD4+ T cells. The rearranged segments are TRBV30 and TRBJ1-2; 8 bases in the middle match TRBD1. This TCR was recovered from a man in his late teens or twenties in good health. CDR3 loop: CAWSRDRKNGYTF. The nucleotide sequence is given as TGTGCCTGGAGTCGGGACAGGAAAAATGGCTACACCTTC.